The 13 T cell receptor beta chains reported below all come from one sample, sequenced in a study of beta chain features in type 1 diabetes (dated by TCRdb to the late 2010s). The library was built by means of the immunoSEQ multiplex PCR assay. The High Capacity cDNA Reverse Transcription Kit was used to reverse transcribe all of the isolated RNA, meaning that expressed TCRB transcripts were what got sequenced. TCRdb provides this immuneACCESS table in a form limited to in-frame rearrangements. Some clones are lacking; in checked studies, under half of them reflect an unresolved V gene, and why the rest are absent is not known. In this sample the table shows a few hundred thousand clones, 10% to 15% of which occur a single time. Jointly, the top ten make up approximately 0.015% of the sample. The specimen was naive CD4+ T cells from blood. The cell subset or site label, as the study defines it: true naive CD4+ T cells. The receptors shown here come from a young man in good health.

This clone was counted only a few times. The chain is built from TRBV18 and TRBJ2-3, with D possibly TRBD1 on 5 matching bases. Germline V gene lookup returns CDR1 KGHSH and CDR2 LQKENI. Trimming left V 4 bases short and J 4 bases short, with 18 bases between. This CDR3 has 16 residues. Written as DNA, the CDR3 is TGTGCCAGCTCACTAACCAGGGTCATAATTTCAGATACGCAGTATTTT. Translating it yields CASSLTRVIISDTQYF.

The V and J genes are TRBV11-2 and TRBJ2-7, with a weak D call TRBD1 (6 bases). In germline, CDR1 is SGHAT, CDR2 FQNNGV. This CDR3 has 14 residues. V shed 4 bases and J shed 3 bases, with 13 bases lying between them. The CDR3 sequence: CASSSEDSSYEQYF. CDR3 sequence (DNA): TGTGCCAGCAGCTCGGAGGACAGTAGCTACGAGCAGTACTTC. Using reference TRBV11-2 and TRBJ2-7 for the parts outside the CDR3, the full variable domain is EAGVAQSPRYKIIEKRQSVAFWCNPISGHATLYWYQQILGQGPKLLIQFQNNGVVDDSQLPKDRFSAERLKGVDSTLKIQPAKLEDSAVYLCASSSEDSSYEQYFGPGTRLTVT.

This clone was counted between two and nine times. This chain joins TRBV28 and TRBJ2-7; 11 bases are shared with TRBD2. Germline trimming cut 4 bases from V and 2 bases from J; bases unmatched to any gene: 10. The germline gives CDR1 MDHEN, CDR2 SYDVKM. The CDR3 is 17 amino acids. CDR3 DNA: TGTGCCAGCAGTTCCCACCGACCTAGCGGGGGGACCTACGAGCAGTACTTC. It translates to CASSSHRPSGGTYEQYF.

The chain carries TRBV14 and TRBJ2-7; 8 bases are a match to TRBD1. Germline values: CDR1 SGHDN, CDR2 FVKESK. This CDR3 contains 14 residues. Germline trimming cut 5 bases from V and 7 bases from J; bases unmatched to any gene: 10. CDR3 DNA sequence: TGTGCCAGCAGCTTTATCCAGGGGGCTGGAGAGCAGTACTTC. It yields the protein CASSFIQGAGEQYF.

This clone was found a few times. The genes are TRBV25-1 and TRBJ2-7, with 9 positions matching TRBD1. CDR3 length: 15 amino acids. Trimming removed 6 bases from V and 5 bases from J; junction bases left unmatched: 11. The germline gives CDR1 MGHDK, CDR2 SYGVNS. This chain's CDR3 is CASREAGQGGHEQYF. Here the CDR3 DNA reads TGTGCCAGCAGGGAGGCGGGACAGGGAGGCCACGAGCAGTACTTC.

This clone was detected only a few times. The junction departs from the called germline gene at one end, perhaps through a read error. This chain uses TRBV7-7 with TRBJ2-5, with D tentatively TRBD2 (5 bases). The CDR3 covers 13 residues. Germline assignment: CDR1 SSHAT and CDR2 FNYEAQ (reference sequence). CDR3 in amino acids: CASSLASGETQYF. In nucleotides, the CDR3 is TGTGCTAGCAGCTTAGCCTCGGGGGAGACCCAGTACTTC.

This rearrangement joins TRBV5-4 to TRBJ2-1; the match to TRBD2 covers 8 bases. V lost 4 bases and J lost 4; bases outside the gene matches: 10. The CDR3 is 16 amino acids. Germline V gene lookup returns CDR1 SGHNT and CDR2 YYREEE (reference sequence). For the CDR3, the DNA is TGTGCCAGCAGCGCGACTCTAGCGGGCCTTTACAATGAGCAGTTCTTC. Amino acids: CASSATLAGLYNEQFF. Full variable domain (missing parts from reference TRBV5-4 and TRBJ2-1): ETGVTQSPTHLIKTRGQQVTLRCSSQSGHNTVSWYQQALGQGPQFIFQYYREEENGRGNFPPRFSGLQFPNYSSELNVNALELDDSALYLCASSATLAGLYNEQFFGPGTRLTVL.

The rearrangement joins TRBV7-2 to TRBJ1-1; D is undetermined. V dropped 3 bases and J dropped 1 base, with 6 bases sitting between them. CDR3 size: 13 residues. CDR1 SGHTA and CDR2 FQGNSA come from the germline V gene. The DNA for the CDR3 is TGTGCCAGCAGCTTCACGGGGAACACTGAAGCTTTCTTT. Its translation: CASSFTGNTEAFF.

The sample holds a few counts of this clone. The chain couples TRBV18 to TRBJ2-5, with 7 positions matching TRBD2. In germline, CDR1 is KGHSH, CDR2 LQKENI. CDR3 length: 18 residues. J was trimmed by 5 bases and V by 5 bases; bases with no gene match: 20. The CDR3 region is CASSKSSPLAPRGETQYF. CDR3 in DNA: TGTGCCAGCTCAAAATCATCCCCACTAGCGCCCCGAGGGGAGACCCAGTACTTC. The full variable domain, its missing parts supplied by reference TRBV18 and TRBJ2-5, is NAGVMQNPRHLVRRRGQEARLRCSPMKGHSHVYWYRQLPEEGLKFMVYLQKENIIDESGMPKERFSAEFPKEGPSILRIQQVVRGDSAAYFCASSKSSPLAPRGETQYFGPGTRLLVL.

This chain connects TRBV28 to TRBJ2-3; no reliable D call. V was cut by 2 bases and J by 0 bases, with 6 bases left in between. Germline CDR1 is MDHEN and CDR2 is SYDVKM. This CDR3 region has 14 residues. Here the CDR3 DNA reads TGTGCCAGCAGTTTAGACACTAGCACAGATACGCAGTATTTT. It is translated as CASSLDTSTDTQYF.

The table lists this clone with a few counts. The chain uses TRBV5-1 and TRBJ2-1, with 11 nucleotides matching TRBD2. The CDR3 contains 15 residues. CDR1 is SGHRS, CDR2 YFSETQ, per germline. After removal of 4 bases from V and 5 bases from J, the junction contained 5 bases not matched to a gene. CDR3: CASSLTSGNHNEQFF. As DNA, the CDR3 is TGCGCCAGCAGCCTGACTAGCGGGAACCACAATGAGCAGTTCTTC. Supplemented by reference TRBV5-1 and TRBJ2-1, the full variable domain reads KAGVTQTPRYLIKTRGQQVTLSCSPISGHRSVSWYQQTPGQGLQFLFEYFSETQRNKGNFPGRFSGRQFSNSRSEMNVSTLELGDSALYLCASSLTSGNHNEQFFGPGTRLTVL.

V is TRBV11-1 and J is TRBJ2-7; the match to TRBD2 covers 14 bases. J was trimmed by 4 bases and V by 5 bases; bases with no gene match: 4. Germline V CDR1 and CDR2: SGHAT, FQDESV (reference sequence). CDR3 size: 15 residues. CDR3 sequence reads: CASSTGLAGAYEQYF. CDR3 nucleotide sequence: TGTGCCAGCAGCACGGGACTAGCGGGAGCATACGAGCAGTACTTC.

The genes are TRBV7-9 and TRBJ1-2; TRBD1 might be the D (5 bases). The CDR3 runs 16 residues. The germline gives CDR1 SEHNR, CDR2 FQNEAQ (reference sequence). The V end was cut by 2 bases, the J end by 3 bases, with 16 bases between. Written as DNA, the CDR3 is TGTGCCAGCAGCTTACGCGGTAGGGGTAAGGACTATGGCTACACCTTC. This translates into CASSLRGRGKDYGYTF.